This record looks at one T cell receptor beta chain sequence and its context. The antigen remains undetermined. The CDR3 length is 14 residues. CDR1 and CDR2 (germline): SGHDT, YYEEEE. The split of CD4+ cells yielded CD45RA+ naive and CD45RA-negative memory subsets. The data originate from a study of shared clonotypes between healthy human individuals. Study-wide context: Those who served as donors were two women and a few men between the ages of 18 and 49.

Study conclusions and caveats: Larger estimated richness was generally seen in naive subsets than in memory subsets.

Repertoires were generated with immunoSEQ multiplex PCR, while TCRdb's copy carries only in-frame clones and drops some. The sample consists of 150,000 to 200,000 clones, over 85% of them appearing once. The TCR comes from a woman aged 25-40 years in good health. Material: naive CD4+ T cells sorted from blood. Subset specified: CD45RA+ positively selected. The rearrangement joins TRBV5-6 to TRBJ2-5; D may be TRBD2 (6 bases). The J call is doubtful: the DNA matches TRBJ2-7 better. CDR3 bases: TGTGCCAGCAGCCTAGGACTATCCACCTACGAGCAGTACTTC. Its translation: CASSLGLSTYEQYF.